A single T cell receptor beta chain is shown here with its context. Antigen specificity is unknown. Reverse transcribed after extraction, RNA yielded cDNA as the sequencing template. Assay used: immunoSEQ multiplex PCR; TCRdb lists only in-frame clones, some missing. Of approximately 130,000 clones detected, about 59% appear once; the ten largest clones hold 5.7%. As for treatment: oral pan-JAK inhibitor, 5-10 mg twice daily. Collected material from alopecia areata patients comprised lesional scalp punch biopsies and peripheral blood. The data were taken from a study of CD8+ T cells in alopecia areata. Across the study: Twice a day, 5 to 10 mg of oral tofacitinib was administered to treated patients.

Overall study results and limits: Scalp clonality and expanded CD8+ clones among the top 100 showed significant decreases with tofacitinib.

CDR1 and CDR2 from the germline V gene are PRHDT and FYEKMQ (reference sequence). V was pared by 2 bases and J by 3 bases, with 12 bases of the junction left unmatched. The CDR3 has 17 amino acids. The J gene is TRBJ2-5, the V gene TRBV13; 7 positions agree with TRBD2. The input for sequencing was CD4+ T cells sorted from blood, taken at week 4, from a patient treated with tofacitinib. This TCR was sampled from a human donor with alopecia areata. CDR3 DNA: TGTGCCAGCAGCTTAAGTATCGCTAGCGGAAAGGAAGAGACCCAGTACTTC. It encodes CASSLSIASGKEETQYF.